This T cell receptor beta chain was captured by sequencing in a study of tumor and adjacent non-tumor tissue in lung cancer. Background on the study: Histology: about twelve adenocarcinoma, a couple of squamous cell carcinoma, 1 small cell lung cancer. General observations from the study: Shorter survival was associated with higher TCR diversity in tumors. Significantly higher TCR diversity was found in tumor than normal lung.

Looked up from germline, CDR1 is MNHEY and CDR2 is SVGAGI. This CDR3 region has 15 residues. V was clipped by 6 bases and J by 7 bases, with 19 bases between them. A modified ARM-PCR protocol with three rounds of nested PCR amplified TCRbeta. TCRdb independently ran MiXCR on the multiplex PCR reads; one entry per CDR3 protein. Here the sample spans 70,000 to 80,000 distinct CDR3 sequences, approximately 72% being singletons. Turning to this clonotype: The antigen is not known.

RNA was extracted from bulk tissue without any cell sorting. The sample consisted of lung tumor tissue. The chain joins TRBV6-5 to TRBJ2-1; no reliable D call. The sequence was collected from a woman aged 35 to 49 with non-small cell lung cancer. CDR3 nucleotides: TGTGCCAGCAGCTATTCTCAATATGCGTGTAATGAGCAGTTCTTC. It encodes CASSYSQYACNEQFF.